The source of this T cell receptor (beta chain) is a study of Graves' ophthalmopathy and Graves' hyperthyroidism. Findings and caveats of the study: In predicting ophthalmopathy progression, the model reached roughly 69% sensitivity and 72.22% specificity.

As concerns this clonotype: Antigen specificity is unknown.

RNA transcripts yielded amplified TCR beta CDR3 regions. Scientists carried out first-round RT-PCR using HTBI primers and then a second-round multiplex PCR. TCRdb analysed the multiplex PCR reads with MiXCR anew, one entry per CDR3 protein. The sample yields about 400,000 distinct CDR3 sequences, approximately 16% seen once. Sample: peripheral blood. This TCR derives from a woman aged 18-29 years with Graves' ophthalmopathy.

CDR3 sequence reads: CASSEGGHINSPLHF. CDR3 sequence (DNA): TGTGCCAGCAGTGAAGGGGGACACATAAATTCACCCCTCCACTTT. V gene TRBV25-1 combines with J gene TRBJ1-6; possibly TRBD1 for D (6 bases). The germline V gene has CDR1 MGHDK and CDR2 SYGVNS. V was cut by 2 bases and J by 7 bases, with 12 bases left in between. The CDR3 extends over 15 amino acids.